This T cell receptor beta chain originates from a study of blood T cell repertoires in COVID-19. In the study overall: The samples span acute and convalescent COVID-19 from the United States, Italy and Spain.

Seattle-derived patients entered the study during active infection and were followed longitudinally. V was trimmed by 3 bases and J by 5 bases, leaving 15 bases between them. The CDR3 is made up of 14 amino acids. CDR1 is SGHRS and CDR2 is YFSETQ in the germline V gene. The authors' processing: Nucleated cell counts were estimated from reference gene primer amplification. Sequencing was performed with immunoSEQ multiplex PCR; in TCRdb, only in-frame clones are kept and a portion is missing. That table furnishes V, J and clone size, whereas the DNA furnished D and trimming. The data show fewer than 200,000 clones, about four fifths seen once.

The genes are TRBV5-1 and TRBJ2-7; possibly TRBD1 for D (7 bases). The receptor was derived from a woman older than 75 with COVID-19, enrolled during active disease. The sequenced sample was peripheral blood. The DNA of the CDR3 is TGCGCCAGCAGCTCTATTGGAGGGGGCGACGAGCAGTACTTC. Translating it yields CASSSIGGGDEQYF.